The clone carrying this T cell receptor (beta chain) was counted only a few times. Antigen unknown. Trimming took 0 bases from V and 5 from J, leaving 12 bases between them. There are 14 residues in the CDR3. The germline V gene encodes CDR1 SGHRS and CDR2 YFSETQ. Each patient's relapse followed autologous stem cell transplantation, and brentuximab vedotin exposure varied. The entry originates in a study of PD-1 blockade in classical Hodgkin lymphoma. At the level of the study: Every 2 weeks, patients got 3 mg/kg intravenous nivolumab.

Sequenced by immunoSEQ multiplex PCR; TCRdb stores in-frame clones only, minus some. This sample has about 25,000 clones, with roughly three quarters found just once. The study's findings and limits: Anyone who began nivolumab under 1 year after ASCT was excluded. Baseline diversity in complete responders resembled that of newly diagnosed patients. Relapsed/refractory patients reportedly had the lowest baseline TCR diversity, below newly diagnosed patients, who were below healthy donors.

The TCR originated in a human donor with classical Hodgkin lymphoma. The material was peripheral blood mononuclear cells (PBMCs), obtained at baseline. The chain has TRBV5-1 and TRBJ2-7; D is unclear. CDR3 residues: CASSLAIGSDEQYF. The DNA of the CDR3 is TGCGCCAGCAGCTTGGCCATAGGATCTGACGAGCAGTACTTC.